The T cell receptor (beta chain) under discussion was sequenced for a study of control samples from healthy donors and cancer patients. TCRdb's copy holds only in-frame clones and misses some; the assay was immunoSEQ multiplex PCR. The data hold roughly 130,000 clones, with 91% observed a single time. With V trimmed by 3 bases and J by 6 bases, 7 bases remained unmatched. This CDR3 region has 15 residues. Germline lookup yields CDR1 SSHAT and CDR2 FNYEAQ (reference sequence). This clone came up many times. Material for sequencing was blood. The rearrangement links TRBV7-7 to TRBJ2-1; TRBD2 agrees at 8 bases. This sequence originates from a man aged 18 to 29 in good health. The CDR3 DNA reads as TGTGCCAGCAGCTTGCAGCGGGGGCCTCTCAATGAGCAGTTCTTC. It yields the protein CASSLQRGPLNEQFF.